The 19 T cell receptor beta chains listed next were all sequenced from one sample in a study of cytomegalovirus exposure and HLA in healthy donors. Profiling relied on immunoSEQ multiplex PCR, and the TCRdb table lists in-frame clones only, not all of them. Found here are 97,000 or so clones, approximately 84% of them singletons; the top ten hold less than 7.5%. Sequencing was carried out using PBMCs. These receptors were obtained from a man between 18 and 29 years old in good health and CMV-seropositive.

This clone was seen only once. J is TRBJ1-5 and V is TRBV11-3; TRBD1 matches 10 bases. Per germline, CDR1 SGHNT and CDR2 YENEEA. This CDR3 has 19 residues. V gave up 8 bases and J gave up 5 bases; unmatched junction bases: 21. The CDR3 reads CASSLPLARGQGLYQPQHF. CDR3 coding DNA: TGTGCCAGCTCCCTACCCCTCGCTCGGGGACAGGGGCTTTATCAGCCCCAGCATTTT. Based on the CDR3 plus reference TRBV11-3 and TRBJ1-5, the full variable domain is EAGVVQSPRYKIIEKKQPVAFWCNPISGHNTLYWYLQNLGQGPELLIRYENEEAVDDSQLPKDRFSAERLKGVDSTLKIQPAELGDSAVYLCASSLPLARGQGLYQPQHFGDGTRLSIL.

The chain is built from TRBV28 and TRBJ1-3; weak D call: TRBD1 (5 bases). Looked up from germline, CDR1 is MDHEN and CDR2 is SYDVKM. The CDR3 has 16 residues. The ends were cut back, 2 bases at V and 2 bases at J, with 13 bases in the middle. CDR3 DNA: TGTGCCAGCAGTTTAGGCGATGGGGGGGCTGGAAACACCATATATTTT. Translating it yields CASSLGDGGAGNTIYF.

This sequence joins TRBV18 and TRBJ2-7, with 13 bases that match TRBD2. The CDR3 covers 17 residues. Germline V gene sequence: CDR1 KGHSH, CDR2 LQKENI. Trimming cost V 2 bases and J 2 bases; bases outside gene matches: 6. CDR3 DNA sequence: TGTGCCAGCTCACCAAGCGGACTAGCGGGGGTAACCTACGAGCAGTACTTC. It yields the protein CASSPSGLAGVTYEQYF.

The rearrangement links TRBV7-2 to TRBJ2-3; 14 nucleotides line up with TRBD2. Germline assignment: CDR1 SGHTA and CDR2 FQGNSA. Unmatched junction bases numbered 5, after V lost 1 base and J lost 2 bases. The CDR3 consists of 18 residues. The CDR3 DNA follows: TGTGCCAGCAGCTTAGTCGGACTAGCGGGAGGAATCACAGATACGCAGTATTTT. Translated, it gives CASSLVGLAGGITDTQYF.

This sequence joins TRBV7-9 and TRBJ1-1, with no clear D. The germline V and J ends were trimmed by 1 base and 1 base, with 7 bases remaining between them. The CDR3 is made up of 14 amino acids. Germline-derived CDR1 and CDR2 are SEHNR and FQNEAQ (reference sequence). As DNA, the CDR3 is TGTGCCAGCAGCTTAGTCGGAGAGAACACTGAAGCTTTCTTT. Amino acids: CASSLVGENTEAFF.

V is TRBV18 and J is TRBJ2-5; 11 bases are shared with TRBD2. V shed 0 bases, J shed 3 bases, and the junction held 0 bases outside the gene matches. CDR1 is KGHSH, CDR2 LQKENI, per germline. The CDR3 consists of 15 residues. The DNA of the CDR3 is TGTGCCAGCTCACCACCTAGCGGGGGGGAAGAGACCCAGTACTTC. It encodes CASSPPSGGEETQYF.

This clone was counted a few times. The V call is TRBV4-3, the J call TRBJ2-3; possible D gene TRBD2, 6 bases. Germline CDR1 is LGHNA and CDR2 is YSLEER. Between the trimmed V and J ends, which lost 0 bases and 3 bases, there was a span of 22 bases. This CDR3 is 19 amino acids long. CDR3 DNA sequence: TGCGCCAGCAGCCAAGATTCAAGTGGCCTCGGAGGGGAAACAGATACGCAGTATTTT. Translated, it gives CASSQDSSGLGGETDTQYF.

The chain combines TRBV5-1 with TRBJ2-1; 14 bases are a match to TRBD2. J gave up 10 bases and V 0 bases, and 12 bases lay outside the gene matches. CDR1 is SGHRS, CDR2 YFSETQ, per germline. CDR3 length: 18 residues. The CDR3: CASSLALFSRLAGGEQFF. The CDR3 DNA follows: TGCGCCAGCAGCTTGGCCCTCTTTTCGAGACTAGCGGGAGGGGAGCAGTTCTTC.

The CDR3 nucleotides read TGTGCCAGCAGCTTAGAGGGACAGGGTTTGGATACGCAGTATTTT. Its translation: CASSLEGQGLDTQYF. This chain connects TRBV7-3 to TRBJ2-3, with TRBD1 matching 9 bases. This CDR3 region has 15 residues. V dropped 2 bases and J dropped 6; count of bases not matched to a gene: 6. Germline values: CDR1 SGHTA, CDR2 FQGTGA.

This chain joins TRBV5-1 and TRBJ2-1, with 10 bases matching TRBD2. This CDR3 contains 18 residues. V shed 0 bases, J shed 2 bases, and the junction held 8 bases outside the gene matches. Germline CDR1 is SGHRS and CDR2 is YFSETQ. CDR3 bases: TGCGCCAGCAGCTTGGACGGCAGCGGGGGGGCTACCTACAATGAGCAGTTCTTC. Protein product: CASSLDGSGGATYNEQFF.

This clone has only one observation. The J gene is TRBJ1-2, the V gene TRBV27; TRBD1 might be the D (5 bases). The CDR3 length is 15 residues. Trimming stripped 1 base from V and 4 bases from J, with 13 bases between. The germline V gene has CDR1 MNHEY and CDR2 SMNVEV (reference sequence). CDR3 in amino acids: CASSLYPDRSYGYTF. CDR3 in DNA: TGTGCCAGCAGTTTATATCCCGACAGAAGCTATGGCTACACCTTC.

The chain recombines TRBV27 with TRBJ2-7; the match to TRBD2 covers 11 bases. The length of the CDR3 is 15 residues. V was clipped by 4 bases and J by 10 bases; unmatched bases: 12. The germline V gene encodes CDR1 MNHEY and CDR2 SMNVEV (reference sequence). CDR3 in DNA: TGTGCCAGCAGTTCCTTAATGACTAGCGGGAACATCCAGTACTTC. Translating it yields CASSSLMTSGNIQYF.

The gene calls are TRBV11-3 and TRBJ1-2, with 9 bases that match TRBD1. V lost 1 base to trimming and J lost 2 bases; unmatched junction nucleotides: 8. This CDR3 comprises 17 residues. The V gene's germline CDR1 is SGHNT and CDR2 YENEEA. This CDR3 reads CASSLGALGQGNYGYTF. The CDR3 DNA reads TGTGCCAGCAGCTTAGGGGCACTTGGACAGGGGAACTATGGCTACACCTTC.

The J gene is TRBJ2-2, the V gene TRBV7-2; a possible D gene is TRBD2 (6 bases). CDR3 length equals 15 residues. The germline V gene encodes CDR1 SGHTA and CDR2 FQGNSA. V was cut by 5 bases and J by 1 base, with 11 bases left in between. CDR3 amino acids: CASSQLSGNTGELFF. The CDR3 DNA follows: TGTGCCAGCAGCCAACTTAGCGGGAACACCGGGGAGCTGTTTTTT. Combining the CDR3 with reference TRBV7-2 and TRBJ2-2 gives the whole variable domain GAGVSQSPSNKVTEKGKDVELRCDPISGHTALYWYRQSLGQGLEFLIYFQGNSAPDKSGLPSDRFSAERTGGSVSTLTIQRTQQEDSAVYLCASSQLSGNTGELFFGEGSRLTVL.

This chain links TRBV5-6 with TRBJ2-7; D perhaps matches TRBD1 (6 bases). Trimming pared 2 bases from V and 3 bases from J, leaving 9 bases between. Germline CDR1 and CDR2: SGHDT and YYEEEE. There are 13 residues in the CDR3. The CDR3 region is CASSFGQNYEQYF. The CDR3 DNA reads TGTGCCAGCAGCTTCGGACAGAACTACGAGCAGTACTTC.

J is TRBJ2-3 and V is TRBV4-3; no definite D call. The V gene's germline CDR1 is LGHNA and CDR2 YSLEER. CDR3 size: 14 residues. Trimming took 0 bases from V and 4 from J, leaving 8 bases between them. CDR3 DNA sequence: TGCGCCAGCAGCCAAGATCCCCTCGCAGATACGCAGTATTTT. Its protein product is CASSQDPLADTQYF.

The V and J genes are TRBV29-1 and TRBJ2-5; TRBD2 matches at 11 bases. Germline CDR1 reads SQVTM; CDR2 reads ANQGSEA. The length of the CDR3 is 17 residues. The V gene end was trimmed by 2 bases and the J gene end by 5 bases; junction bases not matched to a gene: 13. CDR3: CSVEIVAGGPEVETQYF. The CDR3 DNA sequence: TGCAGCGTTGAAATTGTAGCGGGGGGGCCCGAAGTGGAGACCCAGTACTTC. The whole variable domain, filled in from reference TRBV29-1 and TRBJ2-5, reads SAVISQKPSRDICQRGTSLTIQCQVDSQVTMMFWYRQQPGQSLTLIATANQGSEATYESGFVIDKFPISRPNLTFSTLTVSNMSPEDSSIYLCSVEIVAGGPEVETQYFGPGTRLLVL.

The gene calls are TRBV7-9 and TRBJ1-2; 9 bases line up with TRBD1. Looked up from germline, CDR1 is SEHNR and CDR2 is FQNEAQ (reference sequence). CDR3 size: 15 residues. V dropped 4 bases and J dropped 8; count of bases not matched to a gene: 11. The CDR3 DNA reads as TGTGCCAGCAGCTCCCCGGGACAGGGCTTGGGAGGCTACACCTTC. Translating it yields CASSSPGQGLGGYTF.

The CDR3 loop is CASIIGTGLAGELFF. In nucleotides, the CDR3 is TGTGCCAGCATCATTGGTACGGGACTAGCCGGGGAGCTGTTTTTT. This chain links TRBV28 with TRBJ2-2; 8 nucleotides agree with TRBD2. CDR3 length equals 15 residues. Germline V lookup: CDR1 MDHEN, CDR2 SYDVKM. V dropped 7 bases and J dropped 6; count of bases not matched to a gene: 10.